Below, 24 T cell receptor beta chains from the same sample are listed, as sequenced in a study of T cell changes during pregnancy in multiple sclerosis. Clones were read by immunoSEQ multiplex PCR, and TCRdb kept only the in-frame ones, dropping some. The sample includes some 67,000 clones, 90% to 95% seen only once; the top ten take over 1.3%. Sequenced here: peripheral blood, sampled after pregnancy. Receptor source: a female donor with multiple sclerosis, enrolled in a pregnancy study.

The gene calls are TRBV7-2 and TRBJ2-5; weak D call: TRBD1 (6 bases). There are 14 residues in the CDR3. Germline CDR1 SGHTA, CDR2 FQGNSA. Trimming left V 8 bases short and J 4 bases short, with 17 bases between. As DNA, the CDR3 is TGTGCCAGCGGACAGCCGGGAAAGGGAGAGACCCAGTACTTC. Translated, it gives CASGQPGKGETQYF.

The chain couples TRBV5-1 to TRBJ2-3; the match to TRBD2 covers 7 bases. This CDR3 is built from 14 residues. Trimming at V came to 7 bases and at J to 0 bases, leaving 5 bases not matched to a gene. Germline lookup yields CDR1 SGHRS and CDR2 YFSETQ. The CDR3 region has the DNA TGCGCCAGCGCTAGCGGAACTAGCACAGATACGCAGTATTTT. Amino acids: CASASGTSTDTQYF.

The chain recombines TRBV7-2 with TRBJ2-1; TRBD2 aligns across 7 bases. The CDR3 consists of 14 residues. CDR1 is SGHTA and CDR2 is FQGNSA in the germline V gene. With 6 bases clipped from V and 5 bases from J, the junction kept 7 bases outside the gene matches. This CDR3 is CASSSGLGHNEQFF. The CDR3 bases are TGTGCCAGCAGTTCCGGACTAGGACACAATGAGCAGTTCTTC.

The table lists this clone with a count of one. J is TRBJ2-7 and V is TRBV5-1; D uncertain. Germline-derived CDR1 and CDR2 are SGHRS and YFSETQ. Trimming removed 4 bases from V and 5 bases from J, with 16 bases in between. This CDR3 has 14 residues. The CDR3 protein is CASSDVRVGDEQYF. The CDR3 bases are TGCGCCAGCAGCGACGTCCGGGTCGGAGACGAGCAGTACTTC.

CDR3 sequence (DNA): TGTGCCAGCAGCCAGGTTCGGGGCAGGGGAGTAGGGAACACTGAAGCTTTCTTT. It yields the protein CASSQVRGRGVGNTEAFF. The V call is TRBV4-2, the J call TRBJ1-1; tentative D call: TRBD1 (6 bases). The V end was cut by 3 bases, the J end by 1 base, with 21 bases between. This CDR3 comprises 18 residues. Germline CDR1 reads LGHNA; CDR2 reads YNFKEQ.

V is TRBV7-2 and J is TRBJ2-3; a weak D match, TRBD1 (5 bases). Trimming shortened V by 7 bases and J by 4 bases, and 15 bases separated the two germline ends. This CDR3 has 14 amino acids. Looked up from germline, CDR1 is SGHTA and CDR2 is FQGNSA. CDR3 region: CASTSPGNPDTQYF. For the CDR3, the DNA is TGTGCCAGCACGTCGCCAGGGAACCCAGATACGCAGTATTTT.

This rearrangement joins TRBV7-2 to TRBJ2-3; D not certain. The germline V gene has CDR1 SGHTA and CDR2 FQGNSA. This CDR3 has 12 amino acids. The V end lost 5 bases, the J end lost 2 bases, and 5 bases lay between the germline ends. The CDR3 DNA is TGTGCCAGCAGCACAACCACAGATACGCAGTATTTT. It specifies CASSTTTDTQYF.

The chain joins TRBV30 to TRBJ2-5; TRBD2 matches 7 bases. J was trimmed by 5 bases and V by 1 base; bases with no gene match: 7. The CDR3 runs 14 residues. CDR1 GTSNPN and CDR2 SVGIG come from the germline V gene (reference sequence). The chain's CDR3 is CAWSGGGEEETQYF. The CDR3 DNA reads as TGTGCCTGGAGTGGGGGGGGAGAGGAGGAGACCCAGTACTTC.

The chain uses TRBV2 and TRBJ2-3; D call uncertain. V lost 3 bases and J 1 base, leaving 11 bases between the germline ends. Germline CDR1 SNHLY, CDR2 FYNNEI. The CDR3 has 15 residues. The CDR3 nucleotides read TGTGCCAGCAGTGAGCGGCCTCGGGGCACAGATACGCAGTATTTT. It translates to CASSERPRGTDTQYF.

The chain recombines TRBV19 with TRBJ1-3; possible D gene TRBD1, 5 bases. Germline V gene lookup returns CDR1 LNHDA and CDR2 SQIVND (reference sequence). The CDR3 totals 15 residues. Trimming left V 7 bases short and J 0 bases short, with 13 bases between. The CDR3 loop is CASKWDGSSGNTIYF. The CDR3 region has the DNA TGTGCCAGTAAATGGGACGGGAGCTCTGGAAACACCATATATTTT.

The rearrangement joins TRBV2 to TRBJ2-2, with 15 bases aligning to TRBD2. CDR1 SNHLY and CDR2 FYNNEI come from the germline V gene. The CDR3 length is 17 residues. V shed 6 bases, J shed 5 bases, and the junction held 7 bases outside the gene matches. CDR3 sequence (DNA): TGTGCCAGCAGATCCGGACTAGCGGGAGGGTGGACCGGGGAGCTGTTTTTT. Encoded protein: CASRSGLAGGWTGELFF.

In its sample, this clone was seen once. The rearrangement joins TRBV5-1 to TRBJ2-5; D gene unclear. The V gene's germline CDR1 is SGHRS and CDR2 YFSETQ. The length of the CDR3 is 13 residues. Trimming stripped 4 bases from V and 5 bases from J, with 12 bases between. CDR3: CASSPQNIETQYF. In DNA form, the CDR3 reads TGCGCCAGCAGCCCACAGAATATCGAGACCCAGTACTTC.

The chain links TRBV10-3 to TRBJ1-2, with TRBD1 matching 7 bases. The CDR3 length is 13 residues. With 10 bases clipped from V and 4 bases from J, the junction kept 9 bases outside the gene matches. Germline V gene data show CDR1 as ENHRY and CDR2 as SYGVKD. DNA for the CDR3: TGTGCCAGACCAAAGGGACAGACCTATGGCTACACCTTC. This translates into CARPKGQTYGYTF.

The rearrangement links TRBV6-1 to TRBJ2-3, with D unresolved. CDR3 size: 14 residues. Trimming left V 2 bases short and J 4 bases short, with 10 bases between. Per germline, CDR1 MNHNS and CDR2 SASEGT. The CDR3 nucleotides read TGTGCCAGCAGTGAACCCGAGTTACCAGATACGCAGTATTTT. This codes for CASSEPELPDTQYF.

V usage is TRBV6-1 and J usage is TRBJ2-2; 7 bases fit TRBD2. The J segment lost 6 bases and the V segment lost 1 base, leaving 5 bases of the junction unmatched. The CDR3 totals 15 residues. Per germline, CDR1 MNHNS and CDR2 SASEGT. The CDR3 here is CASSEEAGRAGELFF. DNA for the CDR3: TGTGCCAGCAGTGAAGAAGCAGGGAGGGCCGGGGAGCTGTTTTTT.

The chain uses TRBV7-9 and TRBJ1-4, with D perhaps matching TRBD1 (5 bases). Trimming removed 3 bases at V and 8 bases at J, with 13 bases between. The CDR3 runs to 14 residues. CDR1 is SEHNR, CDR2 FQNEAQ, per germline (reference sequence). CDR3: CASSFSRDEEKLFF. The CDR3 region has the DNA TGTGCCAGCAGCTTCAGCAGGGATGAAGAAAAACTGTTTTTT. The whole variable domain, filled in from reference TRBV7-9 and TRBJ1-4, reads DTGVSQNPRHKITKRGQNVTFRCDPISEHNRLYWYRQTLGQGPEFLTYFQNEAQLEKSRLLSDRFSAERPKGSFSTLEIQRTEQGDSAMYLCASSFSRDEEKLFFGSGTQLSVL.

CDR3 coding DNA: TGTGCCAGCGCTAGCAGTCCCGCCTACGAGCAGTACTTC. Its protein product is CASASSPAYEQYF. The chain uses TRBV9 and TRBJ2-7, with TRBD2 as a possible D gene (5 bases). CDR3 length equals 13 residues. V was pared by 7 bases and J by 2 bases, with 13 bases between. Germline V gene data show CDR1 as SGDLS and CDR2 as YYNGEE.

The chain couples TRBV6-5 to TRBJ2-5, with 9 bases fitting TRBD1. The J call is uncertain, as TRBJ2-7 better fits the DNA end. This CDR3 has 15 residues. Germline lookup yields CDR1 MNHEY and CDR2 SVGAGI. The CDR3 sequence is CASSRGGQGTHEQYF. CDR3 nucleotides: TGTGCCAGCAGTCGCGGGGGACAGGGCACGCACGAGCAGTACTTC.

CDR3 DNA sequence: TGCGCCAGCAGCCCACCGAACACAGGTAACTACGAGCAGTACTTC. The encoded protein is CASSPPNTGNYEQYF. V is TRBV5-1 and J is TRBJ2-7; weak D call: TRBD1 (5 bases). Germline V CDR1 and CDR2: SGHRS, YFSETQ. The CDR3 has 15 amino acids. V shed 4 bases and J shed 3 bases, with 17 bases lying between them.

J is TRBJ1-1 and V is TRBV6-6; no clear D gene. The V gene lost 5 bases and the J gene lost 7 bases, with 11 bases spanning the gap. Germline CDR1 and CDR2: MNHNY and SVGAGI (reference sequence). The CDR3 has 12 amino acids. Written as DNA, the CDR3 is TGTGCCAGCAGTCACGGGAGGTTTGAAGCTTTCTTT. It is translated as CASSHGRFEAFF.

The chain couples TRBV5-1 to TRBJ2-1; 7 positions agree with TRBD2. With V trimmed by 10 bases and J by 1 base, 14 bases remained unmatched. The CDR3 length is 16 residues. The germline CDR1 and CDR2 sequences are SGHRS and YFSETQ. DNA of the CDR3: TGCGCCCCTAAAGCCGGGAGGCCCAGATCCTACAATGAGCAGTTCTTC. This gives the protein CAPKAGRPRSYNEQFF.

In DNA, the CDR3 is TGTGCCAGCAGCAATTACCAGCAGGGTGACTATGGCTACACCTTC. Amino acid sequence: CASSNYQQGDYGYTF. The chain links TRBV11-2 to TRBJ1-2; D might be TRBD1 (5 bases). The germline gives CDR1 SGHAT, CDR2 FQNNGV. The V end was cut by 5 bases, the J end by 3 bases, with 16 bases between. CDR3 length: 15 residues.

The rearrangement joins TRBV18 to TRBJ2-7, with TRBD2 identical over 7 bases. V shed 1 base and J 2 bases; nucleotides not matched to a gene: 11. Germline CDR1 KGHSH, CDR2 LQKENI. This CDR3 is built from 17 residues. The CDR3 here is CASSPREGGSDPYEQYF. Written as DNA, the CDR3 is TGTGCCAGCTCACCACGCGAGGGCGGGAGCGATCCCTACGAGCAGTACTTC.

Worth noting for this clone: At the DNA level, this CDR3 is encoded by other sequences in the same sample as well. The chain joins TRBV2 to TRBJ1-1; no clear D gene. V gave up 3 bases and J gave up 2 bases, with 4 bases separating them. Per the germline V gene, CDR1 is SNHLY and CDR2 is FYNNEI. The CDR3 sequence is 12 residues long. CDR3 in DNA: TGTGCCAGCAGTGAGAGAAACACTGAAGCTTTCTTT. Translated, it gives CASSERNTEAFF.